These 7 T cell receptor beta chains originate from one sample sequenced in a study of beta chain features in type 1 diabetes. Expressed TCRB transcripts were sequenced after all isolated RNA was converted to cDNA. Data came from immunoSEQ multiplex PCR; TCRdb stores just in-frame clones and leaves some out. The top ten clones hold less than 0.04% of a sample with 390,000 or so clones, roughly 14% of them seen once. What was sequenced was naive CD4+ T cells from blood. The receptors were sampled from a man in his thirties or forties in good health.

Written as DNA, the CDR3 is TGTGCCAGCAGCGTAGAGGTCGAGGGCACTGAAGCTTTCTTT. Translated: CASSVEVEGTEAFF. The J gene is TRBJ1-1, the V gene TRBV9, with no clear D. Trimming stripped 0 bases from V and 4 bases from J, with 10 bases between. The V gene's germline CDR1 is SGDLS and CDR2 YYNGEE. The CDR3 consists of 14 residues. Filled out from reference TRBV9 and TRBJ1-1, the complete variable domain reads DSGVTQTPKHLITATGQRVTLRCSPRSGDLSVYWYQQSLDQGLQFLIQYYNGEERAKGNILERFSAQQFPDLHSELNLSSLELGDSALYFCASSVEVEGTEAFFGQGTRLTVV.

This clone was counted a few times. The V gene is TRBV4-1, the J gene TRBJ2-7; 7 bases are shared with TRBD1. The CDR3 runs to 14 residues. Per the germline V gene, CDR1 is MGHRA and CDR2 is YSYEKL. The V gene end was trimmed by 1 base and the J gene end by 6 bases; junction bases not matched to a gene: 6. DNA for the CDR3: TGCGCCAGCAGCCAAGTAGGGACAGACCGCGAGCAGTACTTC. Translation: CASSQVGTDREQYF.

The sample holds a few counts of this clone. This CDR3 is CASRRQGSEQYV. The CDR3 DNA follows: TGTGCCAGCAGAAGACAGGGTTCCGAGCAGTACGTC. The V call is TRBV2, the J call TRBJ2-7; the match to TRBD1 covers 7 bases. This CDR3 region has 12 residues. Per the germline V gene, CDR1 is SNHLY and CDR2 is FYNNEI. V gave up 6 bases and J gave up 6 bases; unmatched junction bases: 5.

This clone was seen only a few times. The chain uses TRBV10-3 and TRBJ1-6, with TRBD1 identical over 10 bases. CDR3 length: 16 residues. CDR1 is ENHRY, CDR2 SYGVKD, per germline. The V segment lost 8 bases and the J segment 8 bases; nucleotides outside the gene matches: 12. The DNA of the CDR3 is TGTGCCATCGTAACTACGACAGGGGGCTACTATTCACCCCTCCACTTT. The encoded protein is CAIVTTTGGYYSPLHF.

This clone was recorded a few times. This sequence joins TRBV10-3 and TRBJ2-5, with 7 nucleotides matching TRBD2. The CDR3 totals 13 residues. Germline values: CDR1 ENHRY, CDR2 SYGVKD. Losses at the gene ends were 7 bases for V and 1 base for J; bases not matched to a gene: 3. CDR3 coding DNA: TGTGCCATCACTGCTAGCGGCCAAGAGACCCAGTACTTC. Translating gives CAITASGQETQYF.

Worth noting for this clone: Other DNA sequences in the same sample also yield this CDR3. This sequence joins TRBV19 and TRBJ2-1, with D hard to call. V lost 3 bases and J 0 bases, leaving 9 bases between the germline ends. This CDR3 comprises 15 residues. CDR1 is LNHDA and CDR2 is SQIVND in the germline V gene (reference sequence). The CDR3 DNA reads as TGTGCCAGTAGTATCAGTGGCGGCTCCTACAATGAGCAGTTCTTC. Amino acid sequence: CASSISGGSYNEQFF.

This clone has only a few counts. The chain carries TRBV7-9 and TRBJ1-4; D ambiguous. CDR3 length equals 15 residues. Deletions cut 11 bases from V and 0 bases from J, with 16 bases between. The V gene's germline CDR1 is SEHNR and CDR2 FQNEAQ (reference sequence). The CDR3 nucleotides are TGTGCCGTGCCCCCAAGAAGCTCAACTAATGAAAAACTGTTTTTT. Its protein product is CAVPPRSSTNEKLFF.